The 29 T cell receptor beta chains given below trace back to one sample, sequenced in a study of early T cells in non-severe SARS-CoV-2 infection. MiXCR, applied by TCRdb to the 5' RACE reads, yields one record per CDR3 protein. The data contain about 44,000 distinct CDR3 sequences, 23% of them seen just once; the ten biggest clones take up approximately 4.4%. This material consisted of whole blood, taken at baseline. The origin of the receptors is an adult who was a healthcare worker with PCR-confirmed SARS-CoV-2 infection or an uninfected control (not recorded which).

This clonotype was found a few times. V usage is TRBV11-2 and J usage is TRBJ1-1; D gene uncertain. Trimming cost V 5 bases and J 4 bases, with 14 bases left between them. In germline, CDR1 is SGHAT, CDR2 FQNNGV. The CDR3 is made up of 14 amino acids. Written as DNA, the CDR3 is TGTGCCAGCAGCCCACGTGGGTATGGCACTGAAGCTTTCTTT. This sequence encodes CASSPRGYGTEAFF.

The V and J genes are TRBV20-1 and TRBJ1-1; a weak D match, TRBD1 (5 bases). The germline gives CDR1 DFQATT, CDR2 SNEGSKA (reference sequence). V lost 5 bases to trimming and J lost 6 bases, with 13 bases between them. This CDR3 contains 12 residues. The CDR3 sequence: CSAFGGRAEAFF. For the CDR3, the DNA is TGCAGTGCTTTCGGGGGAAGGGCTGAAGCTTTCTTT.

This clonotype appeared a few times. The chain employs TRBV28 and TRBJ2-7, with 8 nucleotides matching TRBD1. Germline V CDR1 and CDR2: MDHEN, SYDVKM. The CDR3 is 14 residues long. Trimming removed 7 bases from V and 4 bases from J; junction bases left unmatched: 9. This chain's CDR3 is CASTPGQALYEQYF. In nucleotides, the CDR3 is TGTGCCAGCACCCCGGGACAGGCGTTATACGAGCAGTACTTC.

V is TRBV11-2 and J is TRBJ2-1, with 8 positions matching TRBD1. The CDR3 is 16 amino acids. The germline V gene has CDR1 SGHAT and CDR2 FQNNGV. Trimming at V came to 6 bases and at J to 0 bases, leaving 7 bases not matched to a gene. CDR3 sequence reads: CASRYWTGSSYNEQFF. CDR3 nucleotides: TGTGCCAGCAGGTATTGGACAGGGAGCTCCTACAATGAGCAGTTCTTC.

The sample holds a few counts of this clonotype. The chain is built from TRBV4-1 and TRBJ1-4, with 9 bases fitting TRBD1. The CDR3 is 17 amino acids. Per the germline V gene, CDR1 is MGHRA and CDR2 is YSYEKL. V trimming: 9 bases; J trimming: 6 bases; junction bases outside the gene matches: 17. The CDR3 nucleotides read TGCGCCAGTCGGAACCTCCACAGGGGGCGGCTGGATGAAAAACTGTTTTTT. This gives the protein CASRNLHRGRLDEKLFF.

This clonotype showed up just a few times. The V call is TRBV2, the J call TRBJ2-7; D not resolved. CDR3 length equals 14 residues. CDR1 is SNHLY and CDR2 is FYNNEI in the germline V gene. Trimming took 4 bases from V and 0 from J, leaving 10 bases between them. The CDR3 reads CASSVRRYSYEQYF. In nucleotides, the CDR3 is TGTGCCAGCAGTGTTAGAAGGTACTCCTACGAGCAGTACTTC.

V is TRBV4-1 and J is TRBJ2-7; D may be TRBD1 (6 bases). Trimming shortened V by 1 base and J by 3 bases, and 19 bases separated the two germline ends. The CDR3 extends over 17 amino acids. Germline CDR1 is MGHRA and CDR2 is YSYEKL. The CDR3 coding sequence is TGCGCCAGCAGCCAAGGACCAACGGGACACTTCGACTACGAGCAGTACTTC. It translates to CASSQGPTGHFDYEQYF.

This clonotype was observed many times. The rearrangement links TRBV7-8 to TRBJ2-5; 14 bases fit TRBD2. In germline, CDR1 is SGHVS, CDR2 FQNEAQ. J was trimmed by 5 bases and V by 0 bases; bases with no gene match: 14. There are 20 residues in the CDR3. The CDR3 coding sequence is TGTGCCAGCAGCTTAGCGGCCCCTCTGACTAGCGGGGGGGACTCGGAGACCCAGTACTTC. Amino acid sequence: CASSLAAPLTSGGDSETQYF.

Only a few counts were recorded for this clonotype. The rearrangement joins TRBV7-9 to TRBJ1-6, with a tentative D call TRBD1 (5 bases). Germline loops: CDR1 SEHNR, CDR2 FQNEAQ (reference sequence). There are 17 residues in the CDR3. Trimming left V 3 bases short and J 6 bases short, with 18 bases between. Written as DNA, the CDR3 is TGTGCCAGCAGCTTCGTCACGGATGGGGGGGTTAATTCACCCCTCCACTTT. It specifies CASSFVTDGGVNSPLHF.

The chain has TRBV11-2 and TRBJ2-6, with no clear D. CDR1 and CDR2 from the germline V gene are SGHAT and FQNNGV. The CDR3 contains 15 residues. Trimming cost V 1 base and J 0 bases, with 4 bases left between them. This CDR3 is CASSLVRSGANVLTF. DNA for the CDR3: TGTGCCAGCAGCTTAGTCCGCTCTGGGGCCAACGTCCTGACTTTC.

The gene calls are TRBV7-2 and TRBJ2-5; maybe TRBD2 (5 bases). The V gene lost 5 bases and the J gene lost 1 base, with 11 bases spanning the gap. This CDR3 is 14 amino acids long. Germline V gene data show CDR1 as SGHTA and CDR2 as FQGNSA. CDR3 sequence: CASSRGRSQETQYF. For the CDR3, the DNA is TGTGCCAGCAGCAGAGGGCGGAGCCAAGAGACCCAGTACTTC.

This clonotype has more than one count but fewer than ten. The chain has TRBV20-1 and TRBJ1-1, with 7 bases fitting TRBD1. Germline assignment: CDR1 DFQATT and CDR2 SNEGSKA (reference sequence). The CDR3 runs to 14 residues. The V and J ends lost 4 bases and 7 bases, in that order; junction bases with no gene match: 12. CDR3 amino acids: CSAITSDREDEAFF. CDR3 nucleotide sequence: TGCAGTGCTATTACTTCAGACAGGGAAGATGAAGCTTTCTTT.

The gene calls are TRBV27 and TRBJ2-1; D remains ambiguous. The CDR3 is 16 residues long. Germline values: CDR1 MNHEY, CDR2 SMNVEV (reference sequence). Trimming shortened V by 5 bases and J by 2 bases, and 16 bases separated the two germline ends. CDR3 amino acids: CASSPQRQATYNEQFF. The CDR3 nucleotides are TGTGCCAGCAGTCCCCAGAGGCAGGCGACCTACAATGAGCAGTTCTTC.

V gene TRBV7-3 combines with J gene TRBJ2-7; TRBD2 aligns across 8 bases. The germline V gene encodes CDR1 SGHTA and CDR2 FQGTGA. J lost 6 bases, V lost 3 bases, and 7 bases had no gene match. The CDR3 spans 14 residues. The DNA for the CDR3 is TGTGCCAGCAGCTTCGGACTAGCAATCGGCGAGCAGTACTTC. Protein product: CASSFGLAIGEQYF. Full variable domain (rest looked up from reference TRBV7-3 and TRBJ2-7): GAGVSQTPSNKVTEKGKYVELRCDPISGHTALYWYRQSLGQGPEFLIYFQGTGAADDSGLPNDRFFAVRPEGSVSTLKIQRTERGDSAVYLCASSFGLAIGEQYFGPGTRLTVT.

This clonotype was picked up many times. The chain combines TRBV12-5 with TRBJ2-3; TRBD2 aligns across 9 bases. CDR3 length: 14 residues. Per germline, CDR1 LGHNT and CDR2 FRNRAP. The trim removed 5 bases at V and 4 bases at J, leaving 4 bases unmatched. CDR3 in DNA: TGTGCTAGTGGTACGGGACTAGCCCCAGATACGCAGTATTTT. It encodes CASGTGLAPDTQYF. Combining the CDR3 with reference TRBV12-5 and TRBJ2-3 gives the whole variable domain DARVTQTPRHKVTEMGQEVTMRCQPILGHNTVFWYRQTMMQGLELLAYFRNRAPLDDSGMPKDRFSAEMPDATLATLKIQPSEPRDSAVYFCASGTGLAPDTQYFGPGTRLTVL.

V and J are TRBV7-9 and TRBJ2-2, with no clear D. With 4 bases removed from V and 3 bases from J, the gap between germline ends came to 3 bases. This CDR3 comprises 12 residues. Germline V gene lookup returns CDR1 SEHNR and CDR2 FQNEAQ (reference sequence). Here the CDR3 DNA reads TGTGCCAGCAGCTACGACACCGGGGAGCTGTTTTTT. This codes for CASSYDTGELFF.

There are many counts of this clonotype. The J gene is TRBJ2-2, the V gene TRBV25-1; 9 nucleotides line up with TRBD1. Germline loops: CDR1 MGHDK, CDR2 SYGVNS. CDR3 size: 15 residues. V lost 4 bases, J lost 4 bases, and 4 bases stayed unmatched. DNA of the CDR3: TGTGCCAGCAGTGCCGGGACAGGGCTCACCGGGGAGCTGTTTTTT. This encodes CASSAGTGLTGELFF.

This chain uses TRBV10-2 with TRBJ2-3; D might be TRBD1 (5 bases). Trimming pared 1 base from V and 0 bases from J, leaving 11 bases between. The CDR3 runs 16 residues. Germline CDR1 WSHSY, CDR2 SAAADI. The CDR3 spells CASSELGATSTDTQYF. The CDR3 nucleotides are TGCGCCAGCAGTGAGTTAGGGGCTACTAGCACAGATACGCAGTATTTT.

Ten or more counts support this clonotype. The J gene is TRBJ1-1, the V gene TRBV7-9; D is uncertain. Germline loops: CDR1 SEHNR, CDR2 FQNEAQ (reference sequence). CDR3 size: 9 residues. V was trimmed by 5 bases and J by 12 bases, leaving 7 bases between them. In DNA form, the CDR3 reads TGTGCCAGCAGCCAACCCCCTTTCTTT. Translation: CASSQPPFF. The complete variable domain, with remaining parts taken from reference TRBV7-9 and TRBJ1-1, reads DTGVSQNPRHKITKRGQNVTFRCDPISEHNRLYWYRQTLGQGPEFLTYFQNEAQLEKSRLLSDRFSAERPKGSFSTLEIQRTEQGDSAMYLCASSQPPFFGQGTRLTVV.

The V and J genes are TRBV24-1 and TRBJ2-1, with D possibly TRBD1 on 6 matching bases. Germline CDR1 KGHDR, CDR2 SFDVKD. Trimming stripped 3 bases from V and 4 bases from J, with 12 bases between. CDR3 length equals 15 residues. The chain's CDR3 is CATSDQGSGYNEQFF. The CDR3, as DNA: TGTGCCACCAGTGATCAGGGGTCGGGATACAATGAGCAGTTCTTC.

The genes are TRBV4-3 and TRBJ2-1; a weak D match, TRBD2 (6 bases). The CDR3 is 17 amino acids. Deletions cut 0 bases from V and 4 bases from J, with 16 bases between. Germline V lookup: CDR1 LGHNA, CDR2 YSLEER. In nucleotides, the CDR3 is TGCGCCAGCAGCCAAGATTGGCCCCCCGGGGGATACAATGAGCAGTTCTTC. It codes for CASSQDWPPGGYNEQFF.

The chain carries TRBV4-1 and TRBJ1-5, with 9 bases fitting TRBD1. Losses at the gene ends were 1 base for V and 2 bases for J; bases not matched to a gene: 6. The CDR3 covers 17 residues. Per germline, CDR1 MGHRA and CDR2 YSYEKL. CDR3 residues: CASSQAPGQGGNQPQHF. As DNA, the CDR3 is TGCGCCAGCAGCCAAGCGCCGGGACAGGGTGGCAATCAGCCCCAGCATTTT.

The chain recombines TRBV6-4 with TRBJ2-3; D not resolved. The V gene's germline CDR1 is MRHNA and CDR2 SNTAGT. The CDR3 has 13 residues. Trimming shortened V by 5 bases and J by 4 bases, and 10 bases separated the two germline ends. This CDR3 reads CASSSTLADTQYF. The CDR3 DNA sequence: TGTGCCAGCAGTTCTACGCTAGCAGATACGCAGTATTTT.

This clonotype was counted only a few times. This chain connects TRBV27 to TRBJ2-5; the D gene is possibly TRBD2 (5 bases). Trimming removed 3 bases from V and 1 base from J, with 12 bases in between. The germline V gene encodes CDR1 MNHEY and CDR2 SMNVEV (reference sequence). The CDR3 is 15 amino acids. In DNA form, the CDR3 reads TGTGCCAGCAGTTTTCGGGCGGGCCTCCAAGAGACCCAGTACTTC. Its translation: CASSFRAGLQETQYF.

The V call is TRBV20-1, the J call TRBJ2-5; 11 nucleotides match TRBD2. J was trimmed by 3 bases and V by 6 bases; bases with no gene match: 9. Per germline, CDR1 DFQATT and CDR2 SNEGSKA (reference sequence). This CDR3 has 15 residues. The CDR3 bases are TGCAGTGCCCCGGACCAACTAGCGGGGGAAGAGACCCAGTACTTC. As protein: CSAPDQLAGEETQYF.

This clonotype occurred a few times. The genes are TRBV5-1 and TRBJ2-7, with a possible D match to TRBD1 (5 bases). The V end was cut by 2 bases, the J end by 5 bases, with 11 bases between. Germline assignment: CDR1 SGHRS and CDR2 YFSETQ. The length of the CDR3 is 13 residues. CDR3 loop: CASSLAGSDEQYF. The CDR3 coding sequence is TGCGCCAGCAGCTTAGCAGGGTCGGACGAGCAGTACTTC.

This clonotype has ten or more counts. The chain is built from TRBV11-2 and TRBJ2-3; 7 bases line up with TRBD2. The CDR3 totals 16 residues. J lost 1 base, V lost 2 bases, and 6 bases had no gene match. The germline CDR1 and CDR2 sequences are SGHAT and FQNNGV. The CDR3 here is CASSLQGRGGTDTQYF. CDR3 DNA sequence: TGTGCCAGCAGCTTACAGGGACGGGGGGGCACAGATACGCAGTATTTT.

This clonotype was counted only a few times. This chain joins TRBV12-3 or TRBV12-4 and TRBJ2-4, with D maybe TRBD2 (6 bases). Trimming took 5 bases from V and 6 from J, leaving 8 bases between them. The length of the CDR3 is 12 residues. This chain's CDR3 is CASSPGGNIQYF. Written as DNA, the CDR3 is TGTGCCAGCAGTCCCGGGGGAAACATTCAGTACTTC.

The genes are TRBV6-2 or TRBV6-3 and TRBJ2-3; perhaps TRBD1 as D (6 bases). The V end lost 6 bases, the J end lost 3 bases, and 19 bases lay between the germline ends. The germline V gene has CDR1 MNHEY and CDR2 SVGEGT. This CDR3 contains 16 residues. CDR3 in DNA: TGTGCCAGCAGGAAACAGGGAGAACGGAGGACAGATACGCAGTATTTT. Translation: CASRKQGERRTDTQYF.